This TCR beta chain is from a study of radiotherapy plus CTLA-4 blockade in lung cancer. The study, taken as a whole, reports: Blood TCR clones of tumor origin expanded after radiotherapy plus ipilimumab. Early clonal dynamics of blood T cells, together with interferon-beta, were reported as the best response predictor.

Clones were sequenced by immunoSEQ multiplex PCR, and TCRdb holds only the in-frame ones, with some missing. The table records approximately 77,000 clones, 84% of them present only once. On this clone: Antigen specificity is unknown.

Germline V gene lookup returns CDR1 LGHNA and CDR2 YNFKEQ. The CDR3 covers 13 residues. V lost 6 bases to trimming and J lost 5 bases; unmatched junction nucleotides: 5. This receptor was obtained from a human donor with non-small cell lung cancer who had stable disease on radiotherapy plus ipilimumab. The sequences come from peripheral blood, collected from a patient treated with radiotherapy plus ipilimumab. The chain joins TRBV4-2 to TRBJ2-5, with 8 bases lining up with TRBD2. This CDR3 reads CASRGGGGETQYF. The CDR3 DNA is TGTGCCAGCAGGGGTGGCGGGGGGGAGACCCAGTACTTC.